A selection of T cell receptor beta chains follows, all from one sample in a study of T cells after yellow fever vaccination. TCRdb re-analysed the 5' RACE reads in MiXCR, keeping a single row per CDR3 protein. The sample lists over 100,000 distinct CDR3 sequences; approximately 8.4% were seen once. The specimen comprised CD8+ T cells sorted from PBMCs, sampled 45 days after the yellow fever booster vaccination. The receptors shown here come from a man aged 30-40 years who received the YFV17D yellow fever vaccine. Each CDR3 is given with its conserved first and last residue. D genes are given only for firm matches. Clone sizes are given selectively: once, few, many, or a class where the clone is expanded.

V	size	J	D	CDR3	DNA
TRBV20-1	many	TRBJ2-1	-	CSTRPRRGVYNEQFF	TGCAGTACCCGACCCAGGAGAGGGGTTTACAATGAGCAGTTCTTC
TRBV6-4	-	TRBJ2-7	-	CASSGFSGERQYF	TGTGCCAGCAGTGGTTTCTCCGGGGAGCGGCAGTACTTC
TRBV12-3/TRBV12-4	-	TRBJ2-1	TRBD2	CAEGRPGTSGRAVYNEQFF	TGTGCCGAGGGGAGGCCCGGGACTAGCGGGAGGGCCGTCTATAATGAGCAGTTCTTC
TRBV27	-	TRBJ2-1	TRBD2	CGSSWGLATNEQFF	TGTGGCAGCAGTTGGGGACTAGCGACCAATGAGCAGTTCTTC
TRBV2	few	TRBJ2-5	TRBD1	CASSSGTGGFQETQYF	TGTGCCAGCAGCTCCGGGACAGGGGGGTTTCAAGAGACCCAGTACTTC
TRBV6-5	many	TRBJ2-3	-	CASSYLPRLGGDTQYF	TGTGCCAGCAGTTACTTGCCTCGATTGGGAGGAGATACGCAGTATTTT
TRBV27	many	TRBJ2-1	-	CASRGGPTVDEQFF	TGTGCCAGCAGGGGGGGTCCGACAGTCGATGAGCAGTTCTTC
TRBV7-6	many	TRBJ2-1	-	CASSLGSGVGNEQFF	TGTGCCAGCAGCTTAGGGTCCGGTGTCGGGAATGAGCAGTTCTTC
TRBV12-5	many	TRBJ2-3	TRBD1	CASAPGQGGDTQYF	TGTGCTAGTGCCCCGGGACAGGGGGGAGATACGCAGTATTTT
TRBV4-3	few	TRBJ1-1	TRBD1	CASSQDTWTGSNTEAFF	TGCGCCAGCAGCCAAGATACCTGGACAGGATCGAATACTGAAGCTTTCTTT
TRBV11-1	many	TRBJ2-1	TRBD1	CAEDRGVAEPFSYNEQFF	TGTGCAGAGGACAGGGGGGTTGCCGAGCCCTTCTCCTACAATGAGCAGTTCTTC
TRBV30	-	TRBJ2-5	TRBD2	CAWTGLAGGGYQETQYF	TGTGCCTGGACGGGACTAGCGGGAGGGGGGTACCAAGAGACCCAGTACTTC
TRBV29-1	many	TRBJ2-7	-	CSATADYEQYF	TGCAGCGCCACAGCGGACTACGAGCAGTACTTC
TRBV7-7	-	TRBJ2-5	TRBD1	CASSLTGTQETQYF	TGTGCTAGCAGCTTGACAGGGACCCAAGAGACCCAGTACTTC
TRBV5-8	many	TRBJ2-6	-	CASSFEYRVYGANVLTF	TGTGCCAGCAGCTTTGAATACAGGGTCTATGGGGCCAACGTCCTGACTTTC
TRBV3-1	few	TRBJ1-1	TRBD1	CASSQDWTGNTEAFF	TGTGCCAGCAGCCAAGATTGGACAGGGAACACTGAAGCTTTCTTT
TRBV5-4	few	TRBJ1-1	-	CASSDTDGDEAFF	TGTGCCAGCAGCGACACGGACGGGGATGAAGCTTTCTTT
TRBV12-3/TRBV12-4	many	TRBJ1-2	-	CASSSRNYGYTF	TGTGCCAGCAGTTCTAGGAACTATGGCTACACCTTC
TRBV27	few	TRBJ2-7	-	CASTFTGGGEQYF	TGTGCCAGCACCTTTACCGGGGGCGGGGAGCAGTACTTC
TRBV4-3	many	TRBJ2-7	-	CASSQDGLFYEQYF	TGCGCCAGCAGCCAAGATGGACTTTTCTACGAGCAGTACTTC
TRBV5-1	-	TRBJ1-4	TRBD1	CASSLDRGNEKLFF	TGCGCCAGCAGCTTGGACAGGGGCAACGAAAAACTGTTTTTT
TRBV11-2	-	TRBJ1-2	-	CASSLGPQKDYGYTF	TGTGCCAGCAGCTTAGGTCCGCAGAAAGACTATGGCTACACCTTC
TRBV20-1	many	TRBJ2-3	TRBD2	CSAGGSSTDTQYF	TGCAGTGCTGGCGGGAGTAGCACAGATACGCAGTATTTT
TRBV5-1	few	TRBJ2-7	TRBD1	CASGTGEVIGEQYF	TGCGCCAGTGGTACAGGGGAAGTAATTGGCGAGCAGTACTTC
TRBV15	many	TRBJ2-1	-	CATSRDGYNEQFF	TGTGCCACCAGCAGAGATGGATACAATGAGCAGTTCTTC
TRBV25-1	many	TRBJ1-2	-	CASSGTGNYGYTF	TGTGCCAGCAGTGGAACAGGCAACTATGGCTACACCTTC
TRBV29-1	-	TRBJ2-1	TRBD2	CSVEHGTSGSNEQFF	TGCAGCGTTGAACACGGGACTAGCGGGAGCAATGAGCAGTTCTTC
TRBV7-9	few	TRBJ2-7	TRBD2	CASSLTSGQYYEQYF	TGTGCCAGCAGCTTGACTAGCGGCCAGTACTACGAGCAGTACTTC
TRBV15	many	TRBJ2-2	TRBD1	CATETGTGVNTGELFF	TGTGCCACAGAAACCGGGACAGGGGTGAACACCGGGGAGCTGTTTTTT